These 2 T cell receptor beta chains were sequenced from one sample in a study of blood T cells in healthy people across ages. Then a second PCR, running about 6 to 11 cycles, was carried out with a sample-barcoded 5' primer and a J-beta primer mix. TCRdb processed the 5' RACE reads anew with MiXCR; each CDR3 protein has one entry. The repertoire holds approximately 800,000 distinct CDR3 sequences, with around 25% as singletons. These data also formed part of another study, on T cells of mothers and their children.

Sequenced sample: blood. All receptors derive from a boy aged 5-17 years in good health.

This clonotype occurred a few times. The chain has TRBV16 and TRBJ2-7, with TRBD2 matching 10 bases. Germline lookup yields CDR1 KGHSY and CDR2 FQNENV. The CDR3 covers 16 residues. The junction had 8 bases not matched to a gene; V was cut back by 1 base and J by 5 bases. The CDR3 DNA is TGTGCCAGCAGCCAATACGCTAGCGGGAGCTCGCACGAGCAGTACTTC. Residues: CASSQYASGSSHEQYF.

This clonotype was seen a handful of times. The genes are TRBV7-9 and TRBJ2-5; 11 bases fit TRBD2. Matching the DNA end better, TRBJ2-7 makes the J call doubtful. Per the germline V gene, CDR1 is SEHNR and CDR2 is FQNEAQ (reference sequence). The CDR3 covers 14 residues. The CDR3 DNA reads as TGTGCCAGCAGCTTAGTACTAGCGGGAGACGAGCAGTACTTC. Translating gives CASSLVLAGDEQYF.